This is a list of T cell receptor beta chains from one sample in a study of cytomegalovirus exposure and HLA in healthy donors. The method was immunoSEQ multiplex PCR; TCRdb's version includes in-frame clones alone and lacks a portion of them. The sample includes about 160,000 clones, about four fifths seen only once; the top ten take under 15%. Sequences were obtained from PBMCs. The source of these receptors is a woman aged 45-65 years in good health and CMV-seronegative. Each CDR3 is given with its conserved first and last residue. The D gene is left open where the match is weak. The size of a clone is reported for some rows only, either as once, few or many, or as a class for expanded clones.

CDR3 DNA,CDR3 protein,J gene,D gene,clone size,V gene
TGTGCCAGCAGCCTAGCCGCCCTTGGTAGTGTAGATGAGCAGTTCTTC,CASSLAALGSVDEQFF,TRBJ2-1,NA,NA,TRBV7-9
TGTGCCAGCAGCTTAACTAGCGGGGGGAGAGATACGCAGTATTTT,CASSLTSGGRDTQYF,TRBJ2-3,TRBD2,NA,TRBV13
TGTGCCTGGAGTGTAAAGCAGGGGGCGATCCGATATTCACCCCTCCACTTT,CAWSVKQGAIRYSPLHF,TRBJ1-6,TRBD1,NA,TRBV30
TGTGCCAGCAGTCAAGGACTAGCCGGAAGCTACGAGCAGTACTTC,CASSQGLAGSYEQYF,TRBJ2-7,TRBD2,NA,TRBV6-5
TGTGCTAGTGGTTTGACGGGGGGAGGAGATACGCAGTATTTT,CASGLTGGGDTQYF,TRBJ2-3,TRBD2,NA,TRBV12-5
TGCAGCGTTGAAGTTCCGGACTCCCCGAGAGAGGTGGCAGATACGCAGTATTTT,CSVEVPDSPREVADTQYF,TRBJ2-3,NA,once,TRBV29-1
TGTGCCAGTAGTATAGATTTACAGGGGCGCGGGAAGGGCCTAAATGAGCAGTTCTTC,CASSIDLQGRGKGLNEQFF,TRBJ2-1,NA,once,TRBV19
TGTGCCAGCAGCTTCCCGGGGGGAACTTACAATGAGCAGTTCTTC,CASSFPGGTYNEQFF,TRBJ2-1,TRBD2,NA,TRBV5-4
TGTGCCAGCAGCCAGGAAGGGGGCGGGGGGTTTGAGCAGTTCTTC,CASSQEGGGGFEQFF,TRBJ2-1,NA,once,TRBV4-2
TGTGCCAGTTCCAGGGGGCAGTTCACTGAAGCTTTCTTT,CASSRGQFTEAFF,TRBJ1-1,TRBD1,NA,TRBV28
TGTGCCAGCTCACCTATCGACGGAGCCCCGGAGGCCCTCCACTTT,CASSPIDGAPEALHF,TRBJ1-6,NA,NA,TRBV18
TGTGCCAGCAGCCCCCGGTTGAGCTCTGGGGCCAACGTCCTGACTTTC,CASSPRLSSGANVLTF,TRBJ2-6,NA,NA,TRBV5-5
TGTGCCATCCTGGAGGCCGTGGGGACTGAAGCTTTCTTT,CAILEAVGTEAFF,TRBJ1-1,NA,NA,TRBV10-3
TGTGCCAGCGTTGGGGGGTATGGCTACACCTTC,CASVGGYGYTF,TRBJ1-2,NA,NA,TRBV28
TGTGCCAGCAGCGTACGGGCTAGCGGACCCAATGAGCAGTTCTTC,CASSVRASGPNEQFF,TRBJ2-1,TRBD2,NA,TRBV9
TGTGCCAGCAGCCGTACCTCAGGGTCGTGGGAGACCCAGTACTTC,CASSRTSGSWETQYF,TRBJ2-5,NA,few,TRBV7-3
TGTGCCAGCAGCCAAGATCCCATTTTGGAGGGATTCTCTGGGGCCAACGTCCTGACTTTC,CASSQDPILEGFSGANVLTF,TRBJ2-6,NA,NA,TRBV4-2
TGTGCCAGCTGGGGGCTAGCGGGGCCTTGTTCCGAGCAGTACTTC,CASWGLAGPCSEQYF,TRBJ2-7,TRBD2,NA,TRBV7-6
TGCGCCAGCAGCCAAGGCATAGGGGGCTACGAGCAGTACTTC,CASSQGIGGYEQYF,TRBJ2-7,NA,few,TRBV4-1
TGTGCCAGCTCACCACTATACTCTAGCGGCGAATACAATGAGCAGTTCTTC,CASSPLYSSGEYNEQFF,TRBJ2-1,TRBD2,NA,TRBV18
TGTGCCAGCAGCTTAGCTGGGACTAGCGGGGGGGCCCGTAGCAATGAGCAGTTCTTC,CASSLAGTSGGARSNEQFF,TRBJ2-1,TRBD2,NA,TRBV7-2
TGTGCCAGCGGGAACCGGGGTTCCTACGAGCAGTACTTC,CASGNRGSYEQYF,TRBJ2-7,NA,NA,TRBV5-4
TGTGCCAGCAGCTTGTTGGTCCACAGCTACGAGCAGTACTTC,CASSLLVHSYEQYF,TRBJ2-7,NA,NA,TRBV5-5
TGTGCCAGCTTACAGGGATTCGGGAACACTGAAGCTTTCTTT,CASLQGFGNTEAFF,TRBJ1-1,NA,NA,TRBV18
TGTGCCAGCAGCTTACCTCCGGGAAACACCATATATTTT,CASSLPPGNTIYF,TRBJ1-3,NA,NA,TRBV7-8
TGTGCCAGTAGTATCCTCCAGGGCCATCAGCCCCAGCATTTT,CASSILQGHQPQHF,TRBJ1-5,NA,NA,TRBV19
TGTGCCAGCAGTTCCCCCGGGACAGCCTACAATGAGCAGTTCTTC,CASSSPGTAYNEQFF,TRBJ2-1,TRBD1,NA,TRBV28
TGTGCCAGTACGAGGAGGCCGAACACTGAAGCTTTCTTT,CASTRRPNTEAFF,TRBJ1-1,NA,NA,TRBV19
TGTGCCAGCAGCGCACTGGGACAGGGGAACACTGAAGCTTTCTTT,CASSALGQGNTEAFF,TRBJ1-1,TRBD1,NA,TRBV5-4
TGTGCCAGCAGTGACCGGGACAGGGGAGGCATTCAGTACTTC,CASSDRDRGGIQYF,TRBJ2-4,TRBD1,NA,TRBV2
TGTGCCAGCAGCCTAGCGGGGAGGTACAATGAGCAGTTCTTC,CASSLAGRYNEQFF,TRBJ2-1,TRBD2,NA,TRBV13